The 10 T cell receptor beta chains below were found in one sample sequenced in a study of T cells in Graves' hyperthyroidism and ophthalmopathy. The source material, RNA transcripts, was used to amplify TCR beta CDR3 regions. The HTBI primer set was used in a first-round RT-PCR of the TCR CDR3. TCRdb re-called the multiplex PCR reads through MiXCR, storing one row per CDR3 protein. The table lists under 350,000 distinct CDR3 sequences, about 18% of them singletons. The sequenced sample consisted of blood. The source of these receptors is a woman aged 45 to 65 with Graves' hyperthyroidism.

This clonotype has a count of ten or more. The chain recombines TRBV6-1 with TRBJ1-6; possibly TRBD1 for D (5 bases). CDR1 is MNHNS and CDR2 is SASEGT in the germline V gene. The V gene lost 5 bases and the J gene lost 13 bases, with 21 bases spanning the gap. This CDR3 contains 15 residues. The CDR3 nucleotides are TGTGCCAGCAGTTCGGATGGACAAGGCCAGAGGCCCCTCCACTTT. Encoded protein: CASSSDGQGQRPLHF.

This clonotype was found a few times. This chain joins TRBV12-3 or TRBV12-4 and TRBJ2-1; no definite D call. CDR3 length equals 15 residues. V gave up 4 bases and J gave up 4 bases, with 14 bases separating them. This CDR3 reads CASSSPGLLYNEQFF. For the CDR3, the DNA is TGTGCCAGCAGTTCACCCGGGCTCTTATACAATGAGCAGTTCTTC.

The sample holds a few counts of this clonotype. J is TRBJ2-1 and V is TRBV20-1; 8 nucleotides match TRBD1. This CDR3 has 14 residues. Unmatched junction bases numbered 5, after V lost 3 bases and J lost 4 bases. Germline V gene lookup returns CDR1 DFQATT and CDR2 SNEGSKA (reference sequence). The CDR3 bases are TGCAGTGCTAGCCGACAGGGGAGGTACAATGAGCAGTTCTTC. This codes for CSASRQGRYNEQFF.

This CDR3 reads CASSYSWTGSTDTQYF. CDR3 bases: TGTGCCAGCAGTTACTCCTGGACAGGTAGCACAGATACGCAGTATTTT. The chain links TRBV6-2 or TRBV6-3 to TRBJ2-3; the match to TRBD1 covers 7 bases. Germline V gene lookup returns CDR1 MNHEY and CDR2 SVGEGT. Losses at the gene ends were 0 bases for V and 0 bases for J; bases not matched to a gene: 3. This CDR3 spans 16 amino acids.

The rearrangement joins TRBV27 to TRBJ2-6, with a tentative D call TRBD1 (5 bases). Per the germline V gene, CDR1 is MNHEY and CDR2 is SMNVEV (reference sequence). The length of the CDR3 is 14 residues. Trimming left V 8 bases short and J 3 bases short, with 11 bases between. The chain's CDR3 is CASRKGVGANVLTF. In DNA form, the CDR3 reads TGTGCCAGCCGGAAAGGGGTTGGGGCCAACGTCCTGACTTTC.

This clonotype was picked up a small number of times. The chain has TRBV20-1 and TRBJ1-3; D remains unclear. There are 16 residues in the CDR3. Germline V gene lookup returns CDR1 DFQATT and CDR2 SNEGSKA (reference sequence). The V and J ends lost 3 bases and 2 bases respectively, with 17 bases between them. CDR3 coding DNA: TGCAGTGCTAGTACCTCGGTTCCCGCGGCTGGAAACACCATATATTTT. Its protein product is CSASTSVPAAGNTIYF.

The rearrangement uses TRBV3-1 and TRBJ2-1; the D is unclear. Germline V gene data show CDR1 as LGHDT and CDR2 as YNNKEL (reference sequence). V was shortened by 2 bases and J by 4 bases, with 3 bases between the two germline ends. The CDR3 is made up of 12 amino acids. CDR3: CASSQLYNEQFF. In nucleotides, the CDR3 is TGTGCCAGCAGCCAACTGTACAATGAGCAGTTCTTC.

In its sample, this clonotype was seen a few times. The rearrangement joins TRBV20-1 to TRBJ1-4; TRBD1 matches 7 bases. The V segment lost 2 bases and the J segment 7 bases; nucleotides outside the gene matches: 7. The CDR3 contains 14 residues. Germline V CDR1 and CDR2: DFQATT, SNEGSKA (reference sequence). The CDR3 reads CSARKTGMSEKLFF. CDR3 coding DNA: TGCAGTGCTAGAAAGACAGGGATGAGTGAAAAACTGTTTTTT.

This chain links TRBV5-6 with TRBJ1-2, with D unclear. The length of the CDR3 is 14 residues. In germline, CDR1 is SGHDT, CDR2 YYEEEE. Trimming stripped 4 bases from V and 1 base from J, with 11 bases between. CDR3 protein: CASSILSLNYGYTF. For the CDR3, the DNA is TGTGCCAGCAGCATCTTGTCCCTTAACTATGGCTACACCTTC.

This clonotype came up a few times. The V gene is TRBV5-1, the J gene TRBJ1-2, with 8 bases matching TRBD1. The V segment lost 0 bases and the J segment 2 bases; nucleotides outside the gene matches: 3. Germline lookup yields CDR1 SGHRS and CDR2 YFSETQ. This CDR3 is built from 15 residues. Here the CDR3 reads CASSLVTGGNYGYTF. As DNA, the CDR3 is TGCGCCAGCAGCTTGGTCACAGGGGGGAACTATGGCTACACCTTC.